The rows below give T cell receptor beta chains drawn from one sample of a study of cytomegalovirus exposure and HLA in healthy donors. Clones were read by immunoSEQ multiplex PCR, and TCRdb kept only the in-frame ones, dropping some. The sample lists more than 110,000 clones, roughly 77% occurring once. Sequenced: PBMCs. The receptors stem from a male donor in good health and CMV-seronegative. CDR3s leave out the opening cysteine and the closing phenylalanine or tryptophan. Fields, in order: V gene, J gene, CDR3 protein.

v_call: TRBV5-1; j_call: TRBJ2-3; cdr3_aa: ASSTGTSDTQY
v_call: TRBV5-1; j_call: TRBJ2-2; cdr3_aa: ASSLVQGAAGELF
v_call: TRBV5-4; j_call: TRBJ2-1; cdr3_aa: ASSLGTSGGLLYEQF
v_call: TRBV4-2; j_call: TRBJ2-1; cdr3_aa: ASSQHRGQYNEQF
v_call: TRBV25-1; j_call: TRBJ2-7; cdr3_aa: ASSGAGGLHEQY
v_call: TRBV14; j_call: TRBJ2-1; cdr3_aa: ASGLAGASSYNEQF
v_call: TRBV30; j_call: TRBJ2-7; cdr3_aa: AWSETSGHYEQY
v_call: TRBV18; j_call: TRBJ1-2; cdr3_aa: ASSPQGIGGYT
v_call: TRBV6-5; j_call: TRBJ1-5; cdr3_aa: ASRSSTGYNQPQH
v_call: TRBV19; j_call: TRBJ1-1; cdr3_aa: ASSGGQDMNTEAF
v_call: TRBV6-5; j_call: TRBJ2-5; cdr3_aa: ASSEGGRGETQY
v_call: TRBV7-2; j_call: TRBJ1-2; cdr3_aa: ASSLQGTTNYGYT
v_call: TRBV11-2; j_call: TRBJ2-7; cdr3_aa: ASRLLSLDYEQY
v_call: TRBV10-3; j_call: TRBJ2-7; cdr3_aa: AISVGDTSYEQY
v_call: TRBV7-9; j_call: TRBJ1-1; cdr3_aa: ASSPRGGLTEAF
v_call: TRBV18; j_call: TRBJ2-3; cdr3_aa: ASSRWEFSTDTQY
v_call: TRBV19; j_call: TRBJ1-3; cdr3_aa: ASSPDRGIKSSGNTIY
v_call: TRBV19; j_call: TRBJ2-1; cdr3_aa: ASTQELRYNEQF
v_call: TRBV11-2; j_call: TRBJ2-2; cdr3_aa: ASSTRQGGTGELF
v_call: TRBV5-4; j_call: TRBJ2-7; cdr3_aa: ASSTGGNSYEQY
v_call: TRBV6-4; j_call: TRBJ2-1; cdr3_aa: ASSTQGSSYNEQF
v_call: TRBV14; j_call: TRBJ2-4; cdr3_aa: ASSQDWTGSKNIQY
v_call: TRBV19; j_call: TRBJ1-2; cdr3_aa: ASSTQGPDGYT
v_call: TRBV2; j_call: TRBJ1-5; cdr3_aa: ASSEALGSAAGLMPQH
v_call: TRBV7-9; j_call: TRBJ2-7; cdr3_aa: ASSAIAGSSYEQY
v_call: TRBV27; j_call: TRBJ1-6; cdr3_aa: ASSPQGQTANSPLH
v_call: TRBV7-9; j_call: TRBJ2-4; cdr3_aa: ASSDNRGNIQY
v_call: TRBV19; j_call: TRBJ2-5; cdr3_aa: ASRSLAGGTQETQY
v_call: TRBV18; j_call: TRBJ2-7; cdr3_aa: ASSPATSGISFSYEQY
v_call: TRBV19; j_call: TRBJ1-2; cdr3_aa: ASSIGAPGQTSLGVYGYT
v_call: TRBV30; j_call: TRBJ1-2; cdr3_aa: ARKKQGRGYT
v_call: TRBV11-2; j_call: TRBJ2-6; cdr3_aa: ASSPAGRGHGANVLT
v_call: TRBV18; j_call: TRBJ1-5; cdr3_aa: ASSPVGANQPQH
v_call: TRBV7-3; j_call: TRBJ2-6; cdr3_aa: ASSARAGSRSGANVLT
v_call: TRBV6-4; j_call: TRBJ2-1; cdr3_aa: ATPGVAYPSYNEQF
v_call: TRBV11-2; j_call: TRBJ1-1; cdr3_aa: ASSLRRGTEAF
v_call: TRBV15; j_call: TRBJ1-5; cdr3_aa: ATSRGDQPQH
v_call: TRBV6-1; j_call: TRBJ2-7; cdr3_aa: ASSGSSTGTSGTYEQY
v_call: TRBV11-2; j_call: TRBJ2-7; cdr3_aa: ASSLRQVTSYEQY
v_call: TRBV2; j_call: TRBJ2-2; cdr3_aa: ASSRYGELF
v_call: TRBV7-2; j_call: TRBJ2-1; cdr3_aa: ASSWGLAGGNEQF
v_call: TRBV6-5; j_call: TRBJ2-3; cdr3_aa: ASRRAGTSTDTQY
v_call: TRBV13; j_call: TRBJ2-7; cdr3_aa: ASSSPWQAGGPHEQY
v_call: TRBV7-9; j_call: TRBJ2-1; cdr3_aa: ASSLGTVDYNEQF
v_call: TRBV18; j_call: TRBJ2-7; cdr3_aa: ASSPYRVSDEQY
v_call: TRBV9; j_call: .; cdr3_aa: ASSVAGNVGLYEQY